This T cell receptor beta chain stems from a study of T cells in narcolepsy. The protocol was immunoSEQ multiplex PCR, while the TCRdb copy is restricted to in-frame clones and leaves out a portion. Seen here are 20,000 to 25,000 clones, about 92% observed once, and the top ten hold approximately 1%. Comments on this clone: What it recognizes is unknown.

Study-wide findings and caveats: Comparing one patient's CSF and blood CD4+ clonotypes highlighted HCRT- and TRIB2-specific autoreactive clonotypes.

The length of the CDR3 is 15 residues. Germline assignment: CDR1 SNHLY and CDR2 FYNNEI. Trimming removed 7 bases from V and 0 bases from J; junction bases left unmatched: 3. The V gene is TRBV2, the J gene TRBJ2-3, with TRBD2 matching 11 bases. The specimen sequenced was CD45RA- memory CD4+ T cells from PBMCs. The receptor was isolated from a human donor with narcolepsy. The CDR3: CASIRLAGSTDTQYF. The CDR3 coding sequence is TGTGCCAGCATTAGACTAGCGGGAAGCACAGATACGCAGTATTTT.